A selection of T cell receptor beta chains follows, all from one sample in a study of cytotoxic CD8 clonotypes in ibrutinib-treated CLL. Profiling relied on immunoSEQ multiplex PCR, and the TCRdb table lists in-frame clones only, not all of them. The sample contains just over 200,000 clones, roughly three quarters of which appear only once. The source material was PBMCs, sampled after 12 months of ibrutinib treatment. These receptors were collected from a human donor with chronic lymphocytic leukemia. The CDR3 runs from the conserved cysteine through the conserved F or W. The order of the fields is CDR3 length, V gene, J gene, D gene, clone size, CDR3 DNA, CDR3 protein. A D gene is named only where the DNA matches it firmly. The size field is filled for only some rows; it gives once, few, many or a size class.

14	TRBV2	TRBJ2-7	TRBD2	.	TGTGCCAGCAGTGCTAGCGGGGATTTCTACGAGCAGTACTTC	CASSASGDFYEQYF
15	TRBV7-3	TRBJ1-1	TRBD1	.	TGTGCCAGCAGCCCGTCGACAGGGCCGAACACTGAAGCTTTCTTT	CASSPSTGPNTEAFF
17	TRBV5-1	TRBJ1-6	.	many	TGCGCCAGCAGCTCTCTGCCGGCTGGACGGGAAAATTCACCCCTCCACTTT	CASSSLPAGRENSPLHF
15	TRBV28	TRBJ2-3	TRBD2	.	TGTGCCAGCAGATCCGGGACTAGACCTACAGATACGCAGTATTTT	CASRSGTRPTDTQYF
14	TRBV4-1	TRBJ1-2	.	few	TGCGCCAGCAGCTCCCCTCAGCAAGGTGGAGGCTACACCTTC	CASSSPQQGGGYTF
15	TRBV7-2	TRBJ1-1	.	many	TGTGCCAGCAGCTTAGGGTTATGGGGATCCACTGAAGCTTTCTTT	CASSLGLWGSTEAFF
17	TRBV4-1	TRBJ2-7	.	.	TGCGCCAGCAGCCAAGATCCATTGTCGCTCGTGTCCGACGAGCAGTACTTC	CASSQDPLSLVSDEQYF
12	TRBV11-2	TRBJ2-3	TRBD1	.	TGTGCCAGCAGTTCGGACAGGCATACGCAGTATTTT	CASSSDRHTQYF
12	TRBV2	TRBJ2-7	.	.	TGTGCCAACGGGGGAGATGGCTACGAGCAGTACTTC	CANGGDGYEQYF
14	TRBV5-1	TRBJ1-1	TRBD1	few	TGCGCCAGCAGCGTCACGGGACAGACGGCTGAAGCTTTCTTT	CASSVTGQTAEAFF
13	TRBV19	TRBJ2-5	TRBD1	.	TGTGCCAGCAAGACAGGGGGGCAAGAGACCCAGTACTTC	CASKTGGQETQYF
17	TRBV30	TRBJ2-7	.	.	TGTGCCTGGAGTATACCCCTCGGGACCGCTTCCTCCTACGAGCAGTACTTC	CAWSIPLGTASSYEQYF
11	TRBV5-6	TRBJ2-5	.	.	TGTGCCAGCAGCTCCGACCGGGCCCAGTACTTC	CASSSDRAQYF